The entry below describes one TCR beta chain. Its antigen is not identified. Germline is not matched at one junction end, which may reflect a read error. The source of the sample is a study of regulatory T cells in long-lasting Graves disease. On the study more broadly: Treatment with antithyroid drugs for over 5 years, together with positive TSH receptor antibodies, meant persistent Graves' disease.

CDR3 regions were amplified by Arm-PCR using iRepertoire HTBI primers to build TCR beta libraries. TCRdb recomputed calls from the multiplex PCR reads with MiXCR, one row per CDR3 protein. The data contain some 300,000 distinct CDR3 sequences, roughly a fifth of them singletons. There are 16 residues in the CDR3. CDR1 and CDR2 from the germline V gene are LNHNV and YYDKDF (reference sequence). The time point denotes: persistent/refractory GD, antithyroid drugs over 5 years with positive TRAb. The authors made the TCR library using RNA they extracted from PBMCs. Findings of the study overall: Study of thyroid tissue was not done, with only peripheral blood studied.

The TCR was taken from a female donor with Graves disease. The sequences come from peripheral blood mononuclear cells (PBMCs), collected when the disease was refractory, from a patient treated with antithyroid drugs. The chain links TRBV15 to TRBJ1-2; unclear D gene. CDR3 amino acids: CATSRDYSNSNHGYTF. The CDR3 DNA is TGTGCCACCAGCAGAGATTATTCGAACAGTAACCATGGCTACACCTTC.